This passage covers 24 T cell receptor beta chains from one sample sequenced in a study of shared clonotypes between healthy human individuals. Measured with immunoSEQ multiplex PCR; TCRdb has only the in-frame clones, and not every one. The profile shows over a million clones, 95% to 97% of them singletons. Specimen: naive CD4+ T cells sorted from blood. Subset reported: CD45RA+ positively selected. Every receptor here comes from a man in his thirties or forties in good health.

The chain uses TRBV5-6 and TRBJ1-5; D gene ambiguous. The length of the CDR3 is 16 residues. Germline V CDR1 and CDR2: SGHDT, YYEEEE. V was clipped by 3 bases and J by 0 bases, with 13 bases between them. The CDR3 sequence: CASSSWIPGSNQPQHF. CDR3 sequence (DNA): TGTGCCAGCAGCTCCTGGATCCCGGGTAGCAATCAGCCCCAGCATTTT.

V usage is TRBV11-2 and J usage is TRBJ1-4, with D perhaps TRBD1 (5 bases). The CDR3 extends over 18 amino acids. Deletions cut 4 bases from V and 0 bases from J, with 18 bases between. Germline CDR1 and CDR2: SGHAT and FQNNGV. This CDR3 reads CASSSLFRGAATNEKLFF. The CDR3 region has the DNA TGTGCCAGCAGCTCCCTTTTTCGGGGCGCGGCAACTAATGAAAAACTGTTTTTT.

This sequence joins TRBV6-5 and TRBJ1-5, with a possible D match to TRBD1 (5 bases). Germline V lookup: CDR1 MNHEY, CDR2 SVGAGI. The CDR3 is made up of 15 amino acids. Trimming removed 2 bases at V and 3 bases at J, with 11 bases between. CDR3 residues: CASSYRSGNNQPQHF. The CDR3 DNA is TGTGCCAGCAGTTACCGCTCAGGGAACAATCAGCCCCAGCATTTT.

This rearrangement joins TRBV29-1 to TRBJ2-5; 7 nucleotides agree with TRBD1. Germline trimming cut 4 bases from V and 5 bases from J; bases unmatched to any gene: 4. This CDR3 is built from 12 residues. Germline CDR1 reads SQVTM; CDR2 reads ANQGSEA. The CDR3 sequence: CSVATGDETQYF. Here the CDR3 DNA reads TGCAGCGTTGCTACAGGGGATGAGACCCAGTACTTC.

CDR3 coding DNA: TGCGCCAGCAGTCCAGGTCAGGCCTTGACTGGGGCCAACGTCCTGACTTTC. It is translated as CASSPGQALTGANVLTF. The gene calls are TRBV5-1 and TRBJ2-6; D is unclear. The CDR3 covers 17 residues. Deletions cut 5 bases from V and 2 bases from J, with 17 bases between. Germline loops: CDR1 SGHRS, CDR2 YFSETQ.

The chain is built from TRBV14 and TRBJ2-5; D gene uncertain. Trimming took 1 base from V and 3 from J, leaving 9 bases between them. This CDR3 region has 14 residues. Looked up from germline, CDR1 is SGHDN and CDR2 is FVKESK. CDR3 sequence (DNA): TGTGCCAGCAGCCAAGTCCCAACAGAAGAGACCCAGTACTTC. The encoded protein is CASSQVPTEETQYF.

Comment on this clone: One end of the junction does not line up with germline, which may come from a read error. V and J are TRBV28 and TRBJ2-7; 7 bases agree with TRBD1. Germline V gene lookup returns CDR1 MDHEN and CDR2 SYDVKM. The CDR3 is 12 amino acids. CDR3 nucleotide sequence: TGTGCCAGCAGTTCCCTCGAGGCAGGGGGATCCTTC. Its protein product is CASSSLEAGGSF.

This clone was observed once. This chain uses TRBV5-1 with TRBJ1-1, with a weak D call TRBD1 (5 bases). Between the trimmed V and J ends, which lost 4 bases and 1 base, there was a span of 14 bases. The CDR3 is made up of 15 amino acids. Germline assignment: CDR1 SGHRS and CDR2 YFSETQ. The CDR3 DNA is TGCGCCAGCAGCCTACTCGGGGGAGGGAACACTGAAGCTTTCTTT. Its protein is CASSLLGGGNTEAFF.

The chain employs TRBV6-1 and TRBJ1-5, with D unresolved. CDR1 is MNHNS, CDR2 SASEGT, per germline. Trimming stripped 8 bases from V and 6 bases from J, with 8 bases between. CDR3 size: 11 residues. This chain's CDR3 is CASQLGQPQHF. The DNA of the CDR3 is TGTGCCAGCCAGTTGGGTCAGCCCCAGCATTTT.

The chain recombines TRBV19 with TRBJ1-5, with D possibly TRBD1 on 5 matching bases. CDR1 and CDR2 from the germline V gene are LNHDA and SQIVND (reference sequence). This CDR3 has 14 residues. V was cut by 6 bases and J by 3 bases, with 12 bases left in between. The CDR3 region is CASSGGKANQPQHF. The CDR3 bases are TGTGCCAGTAGCGGGGGGAAGGCCAATCAGCCCCAGCATTTT.

This rearrangement joins TRBV6-6 to TRBJ2-7, with no clear D. V was pared by 7 bases and J by 2 bases, with 15 bases between. This CDR3 is built from 14 residues. Germline loops: CDR1 MNHNY, CDR2 SVGAGI (reference sequence). The CDR3 nucleotides are TGTGCCAGCACCGCAGGTGGGGTCCCCTACGAGCAGTACTTC. Protein sequence: CASTAGGVPYEQYF.

The chain uses TRBV7-9 and TRBJ2-2; tentatively, D is TRBD1 (5 bases). The CDR3 is 14 amino acids. Germline lookup yields CDR1 SEHNR and CDR2 FQNEAQ (reference sequence). V lost 6 bases and J lost 4, with 12 bases in between. The CDR3 protein is CASREGVFTGELFF. The DNA of the CDR3 is TGTGCCAGCAGAGAAGGGGTGTTCACCGGGGAGCTGTTTTTT.

The genes are TRBV5-4 and TRBJ2-3; 7 positions match TRBD2. The CDR3 is 17 residues long. CDR1 is SGHNT, CDR2 YYREEE, per germline (reference sequence). V lost 2 bases, J lost 6 bases, and 15 bases stayed unmatched. CDR3 nucleotide sequence: TGTGCCAGCAGCTTTTCCAGGAGTAGCGGGCGATGGGATACGCAGTATTTT. Amino acid sequence: CASSFSRSSGRWDTQYF.

Turning to this clone: The same CDR3 can be traced to other DNA sequences in this sample. This chain connects TRBV7-9 to TRBJ2-3; D is uncertain. Trimming took 5 bases from V and 0 from J, leaving 9 bases between them. Germline CDR1 reads SEHNR; CDR2 reads FQNEAQ (reference sequence). The CDR3 covers 14 residues. This CDR3 is CASSPSGSTDTQYF. CDR3 bases: TGTGCCAGCAGCCCATCTGGTAGCACAGATACGCAGTATTTT.

CDR3 bases: TGCGCCAGCAGCCTGGCCCCGGGGGCGGACGGGGAGCTGTTTTTT. Its protein product is CASSLAPGADGELFF. The chain is built from TRBV5-1 and TRBJ2-2, with D perhaps assigned TRBD1 or TRBD2 (6 bases each). Germline V lookup: CDR1 SGHRS, CDR2 YFSETQ. The CDR3 spans 15 residues. V lost 4 bases, J lost 7 bases, and 17 bases lay in between.

The chain links TRBV7-9 to TRBJ2-1; a possible D gene is TRBD2 (5 bases). Germline V gene lookup returns CDR1 SEHNR and CDR2 FQNEAQ (reference sequence). V was pared by 5 bases and J by 8 bases, with 13 bases between. The CDR3 has 13 amino acids. CDR3 coding DNA: TGTGCCAGCAGCGAATGGTTGAGGGATGAGCAGTTCTTC. It translates to CASSEWLRDEQFF.

The rearrangement joins TRBV7-8 to TRBJ2-7, with D possibly called TRBD1 or TRBD2 (5 bases each). The ends were cut back, 5 bases at V and 0 bases at J, with 8 bases in the middle. The CDR3 is made up of 13 amino acids. Germline V gene lookup returns CDR1 SGHVS and CDR2 FQNEAQ. The CDR3 is CASSGGPSYEQYF. In nucleotides, the CDR3 is TGTGCCAGCAGCGGGGGTCCCTCCTACGAGCAGTACTTC. The full variable domain, its missing parts supplied by reference TRBV7-8 and TRBJ2-7, is GAGVSQSPRYKVAKRGQDVALRCDPISGHVSLFWYQQALGQGPEFLTYFQNEAQLDKSGLPSDRFFAERPEGSVSTLKIQRTQQEDSAVYLCASSGGPSYEQYFGPGTRLTVT.

About this clone: Distinct nucleotide sequences in the sample also encode this CDR3. The V call is TRBV27, the J call TRBJ2-7, with TRBD1 matching over 7 bases. There are 13 residues in the CDR3. Trimming at V came to 5 bases and at J to 3 bases, leaving 4 bases not matched to a gene. Germline V CDR1 and CDR2: MNHEY, SMNVEV (reference sequence). Written as DNA, the CDR3 is TGTGCCAGCAGTCCGGGACAGATCTACGAGCAGTACTTC. Translation gives CASSPGQIYEQYF.

The gene calls are TRBV5-6 and TRBJ2-2; TRBD2 might be the D (6 bases). The V and J ends lost 7 bases and 3 bases respectively, with 16 bases between them. Germline loops: CDR1 SGHDT, CDR2 YYEEEE. This CDR3 spans 15 amino acids. CDR3 nucleotides: TGTGCCAGCCGTTCCATTAGCGGAGACACCGGGGAGCTGTTTTTT. It yields the protein CASRSISGDTGELFF. The full variable domain, completed using reference TRBV5-6 and TRBJ2-2, is DAGVTQSPTHLIKTRGQQVTLRCSPKSGHDTVSWYQQALGQGPQFIFQYYEEEERQRGNFPDRFSGHQFPNYSSELNVNALLLGDSALYLCASRSISGDTGELFFGEGSRLTVL.

V and J are TRBV6-5 and TRBJ2-5; D remains ambiguous. CDR1 and CDR2 (germline): MNHEY, SVGAGI. V lost 6 bases and J lost 5, with 7 bases in between. CDR3 length: 11 amino acids. Here the CDR3 DNA reads TGTGCCAGCAGGAGCAGCGAGACCCAGTACTTC. Translation: CASRSSETQYF.

V gene TRBV13 combines with J gene TRBJ2-1; TRBD2 matches 9 bases. J was trimmed by 1 base and V by 2 bases; bases with no gene match: 9. This CDR3 spans 18 amino acids. Germline V gene sequence: CDR1 PRHDT, CDR2 FYEKMQ (reference sequence). The CDR3 DNA is TGTGCCAGCAGCTTAAGATCGGCGGGAGGGCCGTCCTACAATGAGCAGTTCTTC. The encoded protein is CASSLRSAGGPSYNEQFF.

With respect to this clone: Other DNA sequences from this sample encode an identical CDR3 as well. The chain carries TRBV5-1 and TRBJ2-7, with 11 bases that match TRBD1. Germline V gene data show CDR1 as SGHRS and CDR2 as YFSETQ. V gave up 3 bases and J gave up 4 bases; unmatched junction bases: 0. This CDR3 is built from 13 residues. In DNA, the CDR3 is TGCGCCAGCAGCTGGGACAGGGGGTACGAGCAGTACTTC. Its translation is CASSWDRGYEQYF.

The genes are TRBV7-3 and TRBJ2-1, with 8 positions matching TRBD1. The CDR3 contains 14 residues. Germline CDR1 is SGHTA and CDR2 is FQGTGA. The V segment lost 3 bases and the J segment 4 bases; nucleotides outside the gene matches: 2. The CDR3 spells CASSLGQAYNEQFF. CDR3 bases: TGTGCCAGCAGCTTGGGACAGGCATACAATGAGCAGTTCTTC.

The chain links TRBV14 to TRBJ1-2; D possibly corresponds to TRBD1 (5 bases). The germline V gene has CDR1 SGHDN and CDR2 FVKESK. The CDR3 runs to 17 residues. V lost 0 bases and J lost 5, with 19 bases in between. The CDR3 loop reads CASSQDPRARGLYGYTF. CDR3 coding DNA: TGTGCCAGCAGCCAAGATCCGAGGGCACGGGGCCTTTATGGCTACACCTTC. The whole variable domain, remainder taken from reference TRBV14 and TRBJ1-2, is EAGVTQFPSHSVIEKGQTVTLRCDPISGHDNLYWYRRVMGKEIKFLLHFVKESKQDESGMPNNRFLAERTGGTYSTLKVQPAELEDSGVYFCASSQDPRARGLYGYTFGSGTRLTVV.